Shown below are 8 T cell receptor beta chains from a single sample sequenced in a study of blood T cell repertoires in COVID-19. Repertoires were generated with immunoSEQ multiplex PCR, while TCRdb's copy carries only in-frame clones and drops some. Seen here are roughly 440,000 clones, roughly 88% observed once, and the top ten hold around an eighth. The sequenced sample consisted of peripheral blood. The receptors derive from a woman in her 50s with COVID-19, enrolled during active disease.

The chain uses TRBV7-9 and TRBJ1-2, with 9 positions matching TRBD1. With 6 bases clipped from V and 4 bases from J, the junction kept 6 bases outside the gene matches. CDR1 and CDR2 (germline): SEHNR, FQNEAQ (reference sequence). The CDR3 loop spans 14 amino acids. The CDR3 nucleotides are TGTGCCAGCAGGCCGGGACAGGGCCCCTATGGCTACACCTTC. Translating it yields CASRPGQGPYGYTF.

This chain uses TRBV3-1 (or the pseudogene TRBV3-2) with TRBJ2-2; D is uncertain. The CDR3 contains 13 residues. Germline values: CDR1 LGHDT, CDR2 YNNKEL (reference sequence). Trimming shortened V by 1 base and J by 5 bases, and 5 bases separated the two germline ends. The CDR3 is CASSQVRTGELFF. The CDR3, as DNA: TGTGCCAGCAGCCAAGTCAGGACCGGGGAGCTGTTTTTT.

The chain has TRBV6-5 and TRBJ1-2; 9 nucleotides align to TRBD1. In germline, CDR1 is MNHEY, CDR2 SVGAGI. The CDR3 totals 14 residues. The J segment lost 3 bases and the V segment lost 6 bases, leaving 5 bases of the junction unmatched. The CDR3 nucleotides read TGTGCCAGCAGATTGGGACAGGGAGACTATGGCTACACCTTC. Protein sequence: CASRLGQGDYGYTF.

The chain combines TRBV29-1 with TRBJ1-1, with D perhaps matching TRBD1 (6 bases). The V end was cut by 3 bases, the J end by 10 bases, with 15 bases between. CDR3 length: 12 amino acids. Germline lookup yields CDR1 SQVTM and CDR2 ANQGSEA. The CDR3 reads CSVDPGDATAFF. DNA of the CDR3: TGCAGCGTTGACCCAGGGGATGCGACAGCTTTCTTT.

The rearrangement uses TRBV9 and TRBJ2-1, with 8 bases lining up with TRBD2. Germline V CDR1 and CDR2: SGDLS, YYNGEE. Losses at the gene ends were 0 bases for V and 6 bases for J; bases not matched to a gene: 11. The CDR3 loop spans 17 amino acids. The CDR3 DNA sequence: TGTGCCAGCAGCGTAGGGTCTAGCGGGCGGTTATCCAATGAGCAGTTCTTC. It codes for CASSVGSSGRLSNEQFF.

The V and J genes are TRBV5-1 and TRBJ1-2, with D possibly being TRBD1 (6 bases). Trimming pared 4 bases from V and 2 bases from J, leaving 15 bases between. The CDR3 runs 15 residues. CDR1 is SGHRS, CDR2 YFSETQ, per germline. CDR3 DNA: TGCGCCAGCAGCCCACGGTTTGGGGGCAACTATGGCTACACCTTC. Translation gives CASSPRFGGNYGYTF.

The genes are TRBV5-1 and TRBJ1-2; 8 bases agree with TRBD1. CDR1 and CDR2 from the germline V gene are SGHRS and YFSETQ. Trimming at V came to 3 bases and at J to 7 bases, leaving 17 bases not matched to a gene. This CDR3 has 17 residues. The CDR3 coding sequence is TGCGCCAGCAGCTCCTTTACCGGGACAGGATCTGGCGGTGGCTACACCTTC. It codes for CASSSFTGTGSGGGYTF. Using reference TRBV5-1 and TRBJ1-2 for the parts outside the CDR3, the full variable domain is KAGVTQTPRYLIKTRGQQVTLSCSPISGHRSVSWYQQTPGQGLQFLFEYFSETQRNKGNFPGRFSGRQFSNSRSEMNVSTLELGDSALYLCASSSFTGTGSGGGYTFGSGTRLTVV.

CDR3 bases: TGTGCCAGCAGTTTAAGACGGGGAGGGTACAATGAGCAGTTCTTC. Protein: CASSLRRGGYNEQFF. The V call is TRBV27, the J call TRBJ2-1; TRBD2 aligns across 7 bases. This CDR3 contains 15 residues. Per germline, CDR1 MNHEY and CDR2 SMNVEV (reference sequence). V dropped 2 bases and J dropped 4; count of bases not matched to a gene: 5.